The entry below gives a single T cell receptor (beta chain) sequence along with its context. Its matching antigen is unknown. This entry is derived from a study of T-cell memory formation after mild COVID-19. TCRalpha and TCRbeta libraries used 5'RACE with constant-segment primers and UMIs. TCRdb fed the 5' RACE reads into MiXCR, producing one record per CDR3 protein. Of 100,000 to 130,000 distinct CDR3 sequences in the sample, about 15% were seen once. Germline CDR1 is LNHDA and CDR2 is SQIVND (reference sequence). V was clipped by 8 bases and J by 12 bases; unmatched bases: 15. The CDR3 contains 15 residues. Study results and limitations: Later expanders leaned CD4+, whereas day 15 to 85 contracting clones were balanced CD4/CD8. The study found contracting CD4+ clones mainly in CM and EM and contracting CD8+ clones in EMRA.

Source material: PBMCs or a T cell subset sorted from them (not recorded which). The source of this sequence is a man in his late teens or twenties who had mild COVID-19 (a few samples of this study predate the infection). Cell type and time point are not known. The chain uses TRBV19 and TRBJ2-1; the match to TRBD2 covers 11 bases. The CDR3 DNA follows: TGTGCCAGTTCCCCCTTAGCGGGGGGGTTAATGTGGCAGTTCTTC. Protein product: CASSPLAGGLMWQFF.